This T cell receptor beta chain was recovered during a study of early T cells in non-severe SARS-CoV-2 infection. From the 5' RACE reads, TCRdb called clonotypes with MiXCR, one entry per CDR3 protein. In the table there are about 46,000 distinct CDR3 sequences, almost 5.5% of which are singletons. Sequenced material: whole blood, taken at baseline. The receptor was isolated from an adult who was a healthcare worker with PCR-confirmed SARS-CoV-2 infection or an uninfected control (not recorded which).

CDR3 sequence (DNA): TGTGCCAGCACGCCCAGGGGCCGTGGTGGAAACACCATATATTTT. Residues: CASTPRGRGGNTIYF. The chain joins TRBV6-5 to TRBJ1-3; perhaps TRBD1 as D (6 bases). This CDR3 comprises 15 residues. Per germline, CDR1 MNHEY and CDR2 SVGAGI. Trimming removed 7 bases at V and 3 bases at J, with 16 bases between.